This entry describes one T cell receptor beta chain. In the authors' methods: Amplification of reference gene primers provided the estimated nucleated cell counts. Using immunoSEQ multiplex PCR, the repertoire was profiled, and TCRdb retains in-frame clones only, with some absent. That table gives V, J and clone size, and the DNA gave D and trimming. The sample shows approximately 74,000 clones, around four fifths of them seen only once. This specimen belongs to a study of blood T cell repertoires in COVID-19. V shed 6 bases and J shed 3 bases, with 15 bases lying between them. CDR1 and CDR2 from the germline V gene are LNHDA and SQIVND (reference sequence). CDR3 length: 15 amino acids.

The sample consisted of peripheral blood. The chain recombines TRBV19 with TRBJ1-5; D not resolved. The receptor's source is an elderly man with active or convalescent COVID-19. CDR3 sequence reads: CASRAGSFSNQPQHF. In DNA form, the CDR3 reads TGTGCCAGTAGGGCGGGGAGTTTTTCCAATCAGCCCCAGCATTTT. The full variable domain, with the rest looked up from reference TRBV19 and TRBJ1-5, is DGGITQSPKYLFRKEGQNVTLSCEQNLNHDAMYWYRQDPGQGLRLIYYSQIVNDFQKGDIAEGYSVSREKKESFPLTVTSAQKNPTAFYLCASRAGSFSNQPQHFGDGTRLSIL.